The 14 T cell receptor beta chains presented below share a single source sample, sequenced in a study of blood T cell repertoires in COVID-19. Generated by immunoSEQ multiplex PCR, the TCRdb table keeps only in-frame clones and is missing some. This sample carries 130,000 or so clones, about 86% of them seen once, and the ten largest clones take more than 1.5%. Sample: peripheral blood. The receptors were gathered from a woman aged 60-75 years with acute or convalescent COVID-19.

This clone was seen a few times. The chain's CDR3 is CASSQESGVTDTQYF. CDR3 DNA sequence: TGCGCCAGCAGCCAAGAATCGGGGGTGACAGATACGCAGTATTTT. V gene TRBV4-3 combines with J gene TRBJ2-3, with a tentative D call TRBD2 (6 bases). Trimming pared 0 bases from V and 3 bases from J, leaving 10 bases between. Germline V gene sequence: CDR1 LGHNA, CDR2 YSLEER. CDR3 length: 15 amino acids.

The chain is built from TRBV30 and TRBJ1-1; D unclear. The CDR3 is 13 residues long. The germline CDR1 and CDR2 sequences are GTSNPN and SVGIG (reference sequence). V lost 2 bases and J 4 bases, leaving 11 bases between the germline ends. The CDR3 bases are TGTGCCTGGAGTACGGGTGGGAGCACTGAAGCTTTCTTT. Translation gives CAWSTGGSTEAFF.

The V gene is TRBV2, the J gene TRBJ1-6, with D unclear. This CDR3 has 18 amino acids. V lost 4 bases to trimming and J lost 9 bases, with 25 bases between them. The germline V gene encodes CDR1 SNHLY and CDR2 FYNNEI. The CDR3 nucleotides read TGTGCCAGCAGTGTCAATTACGGAACCCCAGGCTTGAGTTCACCCCTCCACTTT. Its translation is CASSVNYGTPGLSSPLHF.

This clone was seen a few times. The rearrangement uses TRBV7-9 and TRBJ2-7; D call uncertain. The germline V gene encodes CDR1 SEHNR and CDR2 FQNEAQ (reference sequence). The CDR3 has 13 residues. The V end lost 6 bases, the J end lost 2 bases, and 11 bases lay between the germline ends. CDR3 protein: CASSFGGTYEQYF. CDR3 nucleotides: TGTGCCAGCAGTTTCGGTGGTACCTACGAGCAGTACTTC.

The chain employs TRBV6-5 and TRBJ2-7, with 9 bases that match TRBD1. The V segment lost 0 bases and the J segment 6 bases; nucleotides outside the gene matches: 9. Looked up from germline, CDR1 is MNHEY and CDR2 is SVGAGI. This CDR3 contains 16 residues. The CDR3 loop is CASSYSGTGPPAEQYF. The CDR3 DNA follows: TGTGCCAGCAGTTACTCAGGGACAGGGCCCCCGGCCGAGCAGTACTTC.

V usage is TRBV10-3 and J usage is TRBJ2-7; 8 nucleotides match TRBD1. The CDR3 totals 14 residues. Germline V gene data show CDR1 as ENHRY and CDR2 as SYGVKD. V lost 2 bases and J lost 3; bases outside the gene matches: 3. The CDR3 nucleotides are TGTGCCATCAGTGAGCGGGGACAGGACTACGAGCAGTACTTC. Its protein is CAISERGQDYEQYF.

The rearrangement uses TRBV11-3 and TRBJ1-6; D not resolved. Per germline, CDR1 SGHNT and CDR2 YENEEA. V was clipped by 0 bases and J by 7 bases, with 10 bases between them. This CDR3 contains 15 residues. DNA for the CDR3: TGTGCCAGCAGCTTAGATGGGAGGGTCAATTCACCCCTCCACTTT. It is translated as CASSLDGRVNSPLHF.

This chain links TRBV5-1 with TRBJ1-4; D call uncertain. V was shortened by 0 bases and J by 4 bases, with 7 bases between the two germline ends. This CDR3 contains 14 residues. Looked up from germline, CDR1 is SGHRS and CDR2 is YFSETQ. Here the CDR3 DNA reads TGCGCCAGCAGCTTGGGATCGGGTAATGAAAAACTGTTTTTT. Residues: CASSLGSGNEKLFF.

The chain is built from TRBV7-3 and TRBJ2-1; 8 bases fit TRBD1. The CDR3 is 14 amino acids. Germline loops: CDR1 SGHTA, CDR2 FQGTGA. V lost 3 bases, J lost 5 bases, and 3 bases stayed unmatched. As DNA, the CDR3 is TGTGCCAGCAGCTTGACGACAGGGGACAATGAGCAGTTCTTC. It yields the protein CASSLTTGDNEQFF.

The rearrangement links TRBV27 to TRBJ1-1, with a weak D call TRBD1 (5 bases). The CDR3 extends over 15 amino acids. The germline gives CDR1 MNHEY, CDR2 SMNVEV (reference sequence). Trimming took off 0 bases at V and 1 base at J, with 9 bases between the two ends. The CDR3 region is CASSLSRGTNTEAFF. CDR3 DNA: TGTGCCAGCAGTTTATCTCGGGGGACGAACACTGAAGCTTTCTTT.

The rearrangement joins TRBV27 to TRBJ1-3, with D possibly TRBD1 on 5 matching bases. This CDR3 has 13 amino acids. V dropped 2 bases and J dropped 9 bases, with 11 bases sitting between them. CDR1 is MNHEY, CDR2 SMNVEV, per germline (reference sequence). The CDR3 nucleotides are TGTGCCAGCAGTTTAAGGGGTGGTGGCACCATATATTTT. As protein: CASSLRGGGTIYF.

J is TRBJ2-3 and V is TRBV7-2; 9 bases line up with TRBD1. J lost 2 bases, V lost 4 bases, and 4 bases had no gene match. The CDR3 covers 15 residues. Per the germline V gene, CDR1 is SGHTA and CDR2 is FQGNSA. CDR3 protein: CASSYGTGITDTQYF. In DNA form, the CDR3 reads TGTGCCAGCAGCTACGGGACAGGGATCACAGATACGCAGTATTTT.

The V call is TRBV5-1, the J call TRBJ2-7, with D possibly being TRBD1 (6 bases). Trimming stripped 2 bases from V and 7 bases from J, with 31 bases between. Germline-derived CDR1 and CDR2 are SGHRS and YFSETQ. The CDR3 is 19 residues long. For the CDR3, the DNA is TGCGCCAGCAGCTTCGAGACAGGCCCGCTCCCTTTTCCCGGAATGGAGCAGTACTTC. This sequence encodes CASSFETGPLPFPGMEQYF.

By share, this clone counts as medium-sized (0.01 to 0.1%). The chain joins TRBV5-1 to TRBJ2-5; TRBD1 aligns across 9 bases. Germline V CDR1 and CDR2: SGHRS, YFSETQ. This CDR3 is 16 amino acids long. The V segment lost 4 bases and the J segment 2 bases; nucleotides outside the gene matches: 9. The CDR3: CASSAGTGTLQETQYF. The CDR3 DNA sequence: TGCGCCAGCAGCGCGGGGACAGGGACTTTACAAGAGACCCAGTACTTC.